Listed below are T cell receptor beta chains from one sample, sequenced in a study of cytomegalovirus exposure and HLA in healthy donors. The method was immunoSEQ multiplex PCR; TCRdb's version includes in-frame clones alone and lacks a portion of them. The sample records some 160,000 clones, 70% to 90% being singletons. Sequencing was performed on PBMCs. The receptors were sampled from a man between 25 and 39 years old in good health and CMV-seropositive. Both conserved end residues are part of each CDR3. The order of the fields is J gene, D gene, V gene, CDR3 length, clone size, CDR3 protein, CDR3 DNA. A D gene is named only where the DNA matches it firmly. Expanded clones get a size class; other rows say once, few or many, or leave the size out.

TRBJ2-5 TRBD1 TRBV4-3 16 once CASSRWDRGSQETQYF TGCGCCAGCAGCCGATGGGACAGGGGGAGTCAAGAGACCCAGTACTTC
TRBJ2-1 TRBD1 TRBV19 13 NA CASSWDSFNEQFF TGTGCCAGTAGCTGGGACAGCTTCAATGAGCAGTTCTTC
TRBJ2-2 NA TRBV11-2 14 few CASSSGTLLGELFF TGTGCCAGCAGCTCCGGGACACTGTTAGGGGAGCTGTTTTTT
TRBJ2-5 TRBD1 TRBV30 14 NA CAWSRGQGQETQYF TGTGCCTGGAGTCGAGGACAGGGTCAAGAGACCCAGTACTTC
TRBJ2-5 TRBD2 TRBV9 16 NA CASSAGGGLLQETQYF TGTGCCAGCAGCGCTGGGGGGGGACTTTTGCAAGAGACCCAGTACTTC
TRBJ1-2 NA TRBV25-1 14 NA CASSESGPVYGYTF TGTGCCAGCAGTGAATCAGGCCCCGTCTATGGCTACACCTTC
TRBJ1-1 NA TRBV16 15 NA CASSLSFKGGTEAFF TGTGCCAGCAGCCTAAGTTTTAAAGGCGGCACTGAAGCTTTCTTT
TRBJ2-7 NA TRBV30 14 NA CAWSVGLGGYEQYF TGTGCCTGGAGTGTAGGCCTCGGCGGCTACGAGCAGTACTTC
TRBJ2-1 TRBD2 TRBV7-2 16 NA CASSLVSGTSYNEQFF TGTGCCAGCAGCTTAGTTAGCGGGACGTCCTACAATGAGCAGTTCTTC
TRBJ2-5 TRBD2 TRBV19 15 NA CASSIAGGRRETQYF TGTGCCAGTAGTATTGCGGGGGGACGACGGGAGACCCAGTACTTC
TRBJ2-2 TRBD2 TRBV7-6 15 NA CASSLGGRGAGELFF TGTGCCAGCAGCTTAGGCGGGAGGGGCGCCGGGGAGCTGTTTTTT
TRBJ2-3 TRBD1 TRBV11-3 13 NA CASSLGQGASQYF TGTGCCAGCAGCTTGGGACAGGGGGCGTCGCAGTATTTT
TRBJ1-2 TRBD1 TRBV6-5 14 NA CATRRQGTNYGYTF TGTGCGACCCGAAGACAGGGTACGAACTATGGCTACACCTTC
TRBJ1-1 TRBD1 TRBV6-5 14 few CASRKGQSNTEAFF TGTGCCAGCAGAAAGGGACAGAGCAACACTGAAGCTTTCTTT
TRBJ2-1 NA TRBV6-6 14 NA CASRGGGSYNEQFF TGTGCCAGCCGAGGTGGGGGGTCCTACAATGAGCAGTTCTTC
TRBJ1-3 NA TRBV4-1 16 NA CASSQEAGAAGNAIYF TGCGCCAGCAGCCAAGAGGCAGGGGCAGCTGGAAACGCCATATATTTT
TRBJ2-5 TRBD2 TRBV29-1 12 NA CSVREGQETQYF TGCAGCGTGAGGGAGGGGCAAGAGACCCAGTACTTC
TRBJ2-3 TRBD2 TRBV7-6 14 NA CATASGVSTDTQYF TGTGCCACGGCTAGCGGGGTCAGCACAGATACGCAGTATTTT
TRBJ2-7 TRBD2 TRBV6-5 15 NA CASSFGLAGPYEQYF TGTGCCAGCAGTTTCGGACTAGCGGGACCCTACGAGCAGTACTTC
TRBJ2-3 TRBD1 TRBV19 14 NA CASSGTGGIDTQYF TGTGCCAGTAGTGGCACAGGGGGCATAGATACGCAGTATTTT